There are a few counts of the clone carrying this T cell receptor beta chain. PCR was performed a second time for about 7 to 11 cycles using a sample-barcoded 5' primer and a J-beta primer mix. Each CDR3 protein gets one entry after TCRdb re-called the 5' RACE reads with MiXCR. This sample has 600,000 to 650,000 distinct CDR3 sequences, with 58% found just once. The sample is drawn from a study of blood T cells in healthy people across ages. Deletions cut 2 bases from V and 1 base from J, with 5 bases between. The CDR3 contains 12 residues. Germline loops: CDR1 SQVTM, CDR2 ANQGSEA. This TCR derives from a man aged 55 to 70 in good health. V gene TRBV29-1 combines with J gene TRBJ1-1; D gene unclear. The sequenced sample was blood. The CDR3: CSVELTNTEAFF. The CDR3, as DNA: TGCAGCGTTGAACTTACGAACACTGAAGCTTTCTTT. The full variable domain, with the rest looked up from reference TRBV29-1 and TRBJ1-1, is SAVISQKPSRDICQRGTSLTIQCQVDSQVTMMFWYRQQPGQSLTLIATANQGSEATYESGFVIDKFPISRPNLTFSTLTVSNMSPEDSSIYLCSVELTNTEAFFGQGTRLTVV.